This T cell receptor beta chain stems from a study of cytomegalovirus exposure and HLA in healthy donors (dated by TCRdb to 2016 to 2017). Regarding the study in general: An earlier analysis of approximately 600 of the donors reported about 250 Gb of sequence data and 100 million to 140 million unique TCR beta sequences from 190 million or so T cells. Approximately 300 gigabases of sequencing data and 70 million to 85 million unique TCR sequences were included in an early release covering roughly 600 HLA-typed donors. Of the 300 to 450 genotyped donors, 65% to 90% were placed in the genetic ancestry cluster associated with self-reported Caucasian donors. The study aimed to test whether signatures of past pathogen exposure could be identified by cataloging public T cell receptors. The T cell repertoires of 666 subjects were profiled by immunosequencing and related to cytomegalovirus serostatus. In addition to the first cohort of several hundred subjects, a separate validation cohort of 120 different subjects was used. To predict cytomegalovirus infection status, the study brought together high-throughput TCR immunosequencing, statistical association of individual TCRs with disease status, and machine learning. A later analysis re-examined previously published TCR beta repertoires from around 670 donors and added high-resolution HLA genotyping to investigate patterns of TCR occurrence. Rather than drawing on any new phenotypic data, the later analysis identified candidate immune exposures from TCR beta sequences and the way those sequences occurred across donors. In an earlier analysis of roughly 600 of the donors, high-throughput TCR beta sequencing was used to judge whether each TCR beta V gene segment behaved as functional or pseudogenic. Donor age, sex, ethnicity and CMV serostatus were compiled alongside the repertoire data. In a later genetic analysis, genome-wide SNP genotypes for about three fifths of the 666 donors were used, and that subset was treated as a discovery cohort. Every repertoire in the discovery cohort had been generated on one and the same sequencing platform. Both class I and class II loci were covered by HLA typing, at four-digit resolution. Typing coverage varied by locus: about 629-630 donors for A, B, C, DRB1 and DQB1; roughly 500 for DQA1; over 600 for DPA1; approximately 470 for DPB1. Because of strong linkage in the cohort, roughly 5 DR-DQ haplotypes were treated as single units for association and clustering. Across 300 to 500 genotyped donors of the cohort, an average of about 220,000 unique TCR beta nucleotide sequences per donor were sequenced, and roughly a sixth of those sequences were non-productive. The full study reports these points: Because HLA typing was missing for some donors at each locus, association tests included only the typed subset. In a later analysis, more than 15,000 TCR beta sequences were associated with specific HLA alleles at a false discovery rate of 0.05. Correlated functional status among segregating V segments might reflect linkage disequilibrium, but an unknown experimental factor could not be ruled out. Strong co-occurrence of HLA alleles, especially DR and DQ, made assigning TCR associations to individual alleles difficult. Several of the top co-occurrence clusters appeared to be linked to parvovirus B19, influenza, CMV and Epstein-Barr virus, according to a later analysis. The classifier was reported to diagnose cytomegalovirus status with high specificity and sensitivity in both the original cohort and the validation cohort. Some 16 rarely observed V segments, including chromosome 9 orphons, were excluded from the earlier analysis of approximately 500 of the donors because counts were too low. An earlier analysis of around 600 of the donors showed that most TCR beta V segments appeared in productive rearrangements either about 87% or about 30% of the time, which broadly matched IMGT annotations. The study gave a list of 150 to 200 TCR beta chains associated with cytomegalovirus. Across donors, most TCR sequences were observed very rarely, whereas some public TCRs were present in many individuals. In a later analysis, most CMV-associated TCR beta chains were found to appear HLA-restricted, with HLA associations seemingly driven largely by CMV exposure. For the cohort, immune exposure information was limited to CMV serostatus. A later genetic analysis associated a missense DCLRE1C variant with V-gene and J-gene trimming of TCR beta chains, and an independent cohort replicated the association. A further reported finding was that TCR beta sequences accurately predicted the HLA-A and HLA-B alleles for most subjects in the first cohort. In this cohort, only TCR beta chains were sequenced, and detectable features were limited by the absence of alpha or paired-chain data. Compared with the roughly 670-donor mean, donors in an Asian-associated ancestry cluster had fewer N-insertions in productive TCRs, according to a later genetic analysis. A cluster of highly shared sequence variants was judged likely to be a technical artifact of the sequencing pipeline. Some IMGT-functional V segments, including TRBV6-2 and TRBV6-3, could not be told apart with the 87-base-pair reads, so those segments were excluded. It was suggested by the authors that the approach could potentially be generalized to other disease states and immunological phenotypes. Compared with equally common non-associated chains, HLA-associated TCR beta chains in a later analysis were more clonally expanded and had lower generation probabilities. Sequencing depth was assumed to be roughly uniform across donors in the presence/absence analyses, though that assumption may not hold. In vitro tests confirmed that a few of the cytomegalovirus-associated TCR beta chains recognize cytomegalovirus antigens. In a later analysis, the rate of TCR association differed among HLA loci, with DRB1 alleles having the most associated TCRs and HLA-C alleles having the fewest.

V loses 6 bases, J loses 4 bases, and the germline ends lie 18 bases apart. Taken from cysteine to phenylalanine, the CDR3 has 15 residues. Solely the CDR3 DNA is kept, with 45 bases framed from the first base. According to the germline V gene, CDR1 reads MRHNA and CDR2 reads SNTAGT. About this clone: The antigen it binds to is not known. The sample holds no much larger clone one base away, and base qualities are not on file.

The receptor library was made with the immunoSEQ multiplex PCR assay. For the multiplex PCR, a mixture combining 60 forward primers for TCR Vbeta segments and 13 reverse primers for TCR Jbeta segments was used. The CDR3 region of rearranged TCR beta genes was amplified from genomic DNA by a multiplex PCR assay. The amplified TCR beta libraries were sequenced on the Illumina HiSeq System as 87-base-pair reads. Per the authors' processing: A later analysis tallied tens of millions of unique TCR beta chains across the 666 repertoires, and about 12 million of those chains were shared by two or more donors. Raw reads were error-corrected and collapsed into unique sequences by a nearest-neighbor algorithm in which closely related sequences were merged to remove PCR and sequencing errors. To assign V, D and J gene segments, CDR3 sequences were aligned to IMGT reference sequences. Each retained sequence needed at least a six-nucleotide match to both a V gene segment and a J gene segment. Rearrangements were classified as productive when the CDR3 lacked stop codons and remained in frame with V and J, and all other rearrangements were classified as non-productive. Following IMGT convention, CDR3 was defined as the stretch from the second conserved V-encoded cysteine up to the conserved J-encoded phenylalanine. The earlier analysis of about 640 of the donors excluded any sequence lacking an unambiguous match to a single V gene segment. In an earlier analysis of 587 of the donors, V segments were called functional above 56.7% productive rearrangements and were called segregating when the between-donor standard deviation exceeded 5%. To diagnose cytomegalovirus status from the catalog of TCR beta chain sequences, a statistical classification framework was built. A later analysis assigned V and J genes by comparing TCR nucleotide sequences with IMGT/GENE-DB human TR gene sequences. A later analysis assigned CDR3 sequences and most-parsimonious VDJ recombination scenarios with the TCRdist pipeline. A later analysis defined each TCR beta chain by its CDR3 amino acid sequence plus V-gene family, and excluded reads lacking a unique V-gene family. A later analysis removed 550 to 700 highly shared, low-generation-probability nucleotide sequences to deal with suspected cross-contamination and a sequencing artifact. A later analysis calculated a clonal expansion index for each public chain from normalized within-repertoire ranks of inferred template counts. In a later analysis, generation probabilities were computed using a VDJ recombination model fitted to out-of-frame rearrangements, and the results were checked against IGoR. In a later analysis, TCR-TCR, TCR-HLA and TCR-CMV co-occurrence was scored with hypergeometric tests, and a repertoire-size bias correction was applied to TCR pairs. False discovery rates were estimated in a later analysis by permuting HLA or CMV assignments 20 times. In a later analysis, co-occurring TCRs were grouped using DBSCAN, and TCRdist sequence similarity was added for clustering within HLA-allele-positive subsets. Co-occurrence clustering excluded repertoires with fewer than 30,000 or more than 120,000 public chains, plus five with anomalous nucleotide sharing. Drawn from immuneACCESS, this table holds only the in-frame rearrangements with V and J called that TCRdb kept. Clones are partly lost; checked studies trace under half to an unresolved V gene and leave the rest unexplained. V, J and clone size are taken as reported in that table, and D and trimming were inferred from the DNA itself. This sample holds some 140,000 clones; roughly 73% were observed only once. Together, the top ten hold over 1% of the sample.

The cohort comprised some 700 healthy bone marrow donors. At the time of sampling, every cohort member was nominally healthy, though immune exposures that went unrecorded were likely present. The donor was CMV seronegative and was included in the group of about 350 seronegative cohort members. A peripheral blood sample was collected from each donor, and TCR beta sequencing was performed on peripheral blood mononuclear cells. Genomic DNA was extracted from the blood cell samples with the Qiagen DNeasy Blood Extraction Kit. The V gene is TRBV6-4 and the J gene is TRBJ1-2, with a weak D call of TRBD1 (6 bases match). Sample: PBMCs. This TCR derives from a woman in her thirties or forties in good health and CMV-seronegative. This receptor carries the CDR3 CASRDMAGASYGYTF. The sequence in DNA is TGTGCCAGCAGAGACATGGCAGGGGCATCCTATGGCTACACCTTC.